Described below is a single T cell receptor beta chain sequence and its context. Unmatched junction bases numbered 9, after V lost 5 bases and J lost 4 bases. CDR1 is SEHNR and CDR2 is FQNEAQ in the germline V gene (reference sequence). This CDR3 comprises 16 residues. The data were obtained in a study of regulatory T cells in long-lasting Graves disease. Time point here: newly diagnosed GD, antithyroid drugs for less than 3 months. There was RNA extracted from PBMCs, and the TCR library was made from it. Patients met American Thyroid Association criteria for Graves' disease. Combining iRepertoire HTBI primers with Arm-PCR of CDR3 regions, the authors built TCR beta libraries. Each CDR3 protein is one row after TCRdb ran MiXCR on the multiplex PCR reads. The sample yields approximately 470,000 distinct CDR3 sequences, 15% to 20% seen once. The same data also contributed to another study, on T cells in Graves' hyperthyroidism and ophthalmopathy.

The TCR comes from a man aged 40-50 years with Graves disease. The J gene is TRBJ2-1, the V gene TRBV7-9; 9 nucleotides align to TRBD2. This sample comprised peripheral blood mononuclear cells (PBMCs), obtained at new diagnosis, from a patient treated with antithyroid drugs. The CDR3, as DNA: TGTGCCAGCAGCCAATTAGCGGGGGAAGGTTACAATGAGCAGTTCTTC. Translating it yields CASSQLAGEGYNEQFF.